The following is a TCR beta chain sequence with its context. Losses at the gene ends were 5 bases for V and 2 bases for J; bases not matched to a gene: 3. The CDR3 has 14 residues. Per the germline V gene, CDR1 is SGHVS and CDR2 is FQNEAQ. Profiling relied on immunoSEQ multiplex PCR, and the TCRdb table lists in-frame clones only, not all of them. The profile shows some 80,000 clones, about 96% of them singletons. This sample was included in a study of technical replicates of blood from a handful of donors. Sequencing was carried out using T cells isolated from PBMCs. The sequence was collected from a human donor in good health. The chain joins TRBV7-8 to TRBJ2-7, with TRBD2 matching over 10 bases. CDR3 sequence: CASSLSGRAYEQYF. As DNA, the CDR3 is TGTGCCAGCAGCCTGAGCGGGAGGGCCTACGAGCAGTACTTC.